The source of this T cell receptor beta chain is a study of blood T cells in healthy people across ages. PCR was performed a second time for about 6 to 11 cycles using a sample-barcoded 5' primer and a J-beta primer mix. TCRdb analysed the 5' RACE reads with MiXCR anew, one entry per CDR3 protein. Of about a million distinct CDR3 sequences detected, 48% appear once; the ten largest clones hold about an eighth. Per germline, CDR1 KGHSH and CDR2 LQKENI. Between the trimmed V and J ends, which lost 4 bases and 3 bases, there was a span of 13 bases. The CDR3 spans 15 residues. Specimen: blood. This chain links TRBV18 with TRBJ1-5, with D tentatively TRBD1 (5 bases). The clonotype originates from a man aged 30-40 years in good health. The DNA of the CDR3 is TGTGCCAGCTCACTTGCCGGGACCAACAATCAGCCCCAGCATTTT. It encodes CASSLAGTNNQPQHF.